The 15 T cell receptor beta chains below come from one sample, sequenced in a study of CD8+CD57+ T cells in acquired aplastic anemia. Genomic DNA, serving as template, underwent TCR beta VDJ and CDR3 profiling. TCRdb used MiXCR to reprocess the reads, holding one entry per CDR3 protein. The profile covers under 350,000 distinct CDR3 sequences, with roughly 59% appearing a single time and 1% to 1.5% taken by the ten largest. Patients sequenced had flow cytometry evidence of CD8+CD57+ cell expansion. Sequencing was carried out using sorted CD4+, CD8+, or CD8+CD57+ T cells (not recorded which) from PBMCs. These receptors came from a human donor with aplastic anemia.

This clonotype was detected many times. CDR3 sequence reads: CATSGLAGVPEQFF. As DNA, the CDR3 is TGCGCCACCTCGGGACTAGCGGGAGTCCCTGAGCAGTTCTTC. J is TRBJ2-1 and V is TRBV5-1, with 14 nucleotides matching TRBD2. V was clipped by 9 bases and J by 9 bases; unmatched bases: 8. The CDR3 has 14 amino acids. CDR1 is SGHRS and CDR2 is YFSETQ in the germline V gene.

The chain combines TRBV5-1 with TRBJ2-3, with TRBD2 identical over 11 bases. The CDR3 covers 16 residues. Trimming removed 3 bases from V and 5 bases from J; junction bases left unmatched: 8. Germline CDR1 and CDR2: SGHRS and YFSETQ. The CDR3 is CASSSGTSGPRDTQYF. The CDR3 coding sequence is TGCGCCAGCAGCTCTGGGACTAGCGGTCCCAGAGATACGCAGTATTTT.

In DNA form, the CDR3 reads TGCAGTGCTAGACCCCTGAGGACTAGCGCATACCTGAACACCGGGGAGCTGTTTTTT. Its translation: CSARPLRTSAYLNTGELFF. V and J are TRBV20-1 and TRBJ2-2, with 9 positions matching TRBD2. The CDR3 has 19 amino acids. The J segment lost 1 base and the V segment lost 2 bases, leaving 14 bases of the junction unmatched. Per the germline V gene, CDR1 is DFQATT and CDR2 is SNEGSKA (reference sequence).

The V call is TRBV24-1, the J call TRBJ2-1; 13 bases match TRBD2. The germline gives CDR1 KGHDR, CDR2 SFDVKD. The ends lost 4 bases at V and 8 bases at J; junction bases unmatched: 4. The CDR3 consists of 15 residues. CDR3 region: CATSEGLAGVDEQFF. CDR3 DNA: TGTGCCACCAGTGAAGGACTAGCGGGAGTGGATGAGCAGTTCTTC.

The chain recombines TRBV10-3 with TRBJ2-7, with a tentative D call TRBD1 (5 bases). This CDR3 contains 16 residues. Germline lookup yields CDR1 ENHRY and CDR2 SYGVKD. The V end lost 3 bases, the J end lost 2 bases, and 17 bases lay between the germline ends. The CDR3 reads CAISDGKTGSPYEQYF. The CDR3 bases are TGTGCCATCAGTGATGGGAAAACAGGATCCCCCTACGAGCAGTACTTC.

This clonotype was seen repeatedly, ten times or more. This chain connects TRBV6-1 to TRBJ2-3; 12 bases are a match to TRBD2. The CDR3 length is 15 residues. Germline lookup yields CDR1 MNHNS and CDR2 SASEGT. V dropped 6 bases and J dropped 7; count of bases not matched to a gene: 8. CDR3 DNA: TGTGCCAGCAGACCGACTAGCGGGAGCTCTCATACGCAGTATTTT. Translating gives CASRPTSGSSHTQYF.

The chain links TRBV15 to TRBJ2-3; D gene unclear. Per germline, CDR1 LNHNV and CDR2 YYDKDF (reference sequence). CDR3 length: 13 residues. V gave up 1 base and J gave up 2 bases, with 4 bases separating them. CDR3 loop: CATSRVLTDTQYF. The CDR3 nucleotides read TGTGCCACCAGCAGAGTTCTCACAGATACGCAGTATTTT.

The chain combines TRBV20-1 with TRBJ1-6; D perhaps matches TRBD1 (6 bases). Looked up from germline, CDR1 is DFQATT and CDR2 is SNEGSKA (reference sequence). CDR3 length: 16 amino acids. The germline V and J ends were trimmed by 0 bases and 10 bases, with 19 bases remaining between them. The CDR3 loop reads CSARDRGGRLGSPLHF. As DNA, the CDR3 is TGCAGTGCTAGAGATAGGGGGGGAAGGTTAGGATCACCCCTCCACTTT.

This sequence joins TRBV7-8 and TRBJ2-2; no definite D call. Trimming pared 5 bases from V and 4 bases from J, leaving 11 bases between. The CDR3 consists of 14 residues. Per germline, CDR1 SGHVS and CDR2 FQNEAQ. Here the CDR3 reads CASSPGSVTGELFF. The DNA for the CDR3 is TGTGCCAGCAGCCCGGGTTCGGTCACCGGGGAGCTGTTTTTT.

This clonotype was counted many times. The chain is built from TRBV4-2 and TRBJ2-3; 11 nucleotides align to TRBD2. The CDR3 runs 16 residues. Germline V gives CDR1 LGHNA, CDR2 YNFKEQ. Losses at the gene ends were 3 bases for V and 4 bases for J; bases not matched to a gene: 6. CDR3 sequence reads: CASSQSILAGADTQYF. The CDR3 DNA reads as TGTGCCAGCAGCCAGAGCATACTAGCGGGGGCAGATACGCAGTATTTT.

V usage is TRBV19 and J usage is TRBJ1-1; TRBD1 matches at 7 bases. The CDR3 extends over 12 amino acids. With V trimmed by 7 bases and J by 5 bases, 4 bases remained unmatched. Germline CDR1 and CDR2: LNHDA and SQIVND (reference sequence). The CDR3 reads CASNEGATEAFF. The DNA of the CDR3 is TGTGCCAGTAATGAGGGGGCTACTGAAGCTTTCTTT.

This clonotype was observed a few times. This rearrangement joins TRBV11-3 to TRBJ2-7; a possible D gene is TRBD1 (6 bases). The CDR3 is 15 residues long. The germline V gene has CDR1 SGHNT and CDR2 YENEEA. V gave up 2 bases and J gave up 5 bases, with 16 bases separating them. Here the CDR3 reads CASSLSGTRGHEQYF. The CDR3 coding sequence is TGTGCCAGCAGCTTATCAGGGACAAGAGGGCACGAGCAGTACTTC.

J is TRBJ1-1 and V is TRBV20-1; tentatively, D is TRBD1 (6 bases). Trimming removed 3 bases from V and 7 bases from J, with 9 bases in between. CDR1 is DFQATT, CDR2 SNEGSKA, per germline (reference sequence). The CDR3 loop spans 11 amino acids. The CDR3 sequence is CSAREDSEAFF. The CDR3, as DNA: TGCAGTGCTAGGGAGGACAGTGAAGCTTTCTTT.

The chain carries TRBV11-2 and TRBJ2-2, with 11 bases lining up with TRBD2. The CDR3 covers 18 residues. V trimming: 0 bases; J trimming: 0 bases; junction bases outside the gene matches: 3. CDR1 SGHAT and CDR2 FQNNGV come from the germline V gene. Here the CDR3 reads CASSLDETSGTNTGELFF. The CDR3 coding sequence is TGTGCCAGCAGCTTAGATGAGACTAGCGGGACGAACACCGGGGAGCTGTTTTTT.

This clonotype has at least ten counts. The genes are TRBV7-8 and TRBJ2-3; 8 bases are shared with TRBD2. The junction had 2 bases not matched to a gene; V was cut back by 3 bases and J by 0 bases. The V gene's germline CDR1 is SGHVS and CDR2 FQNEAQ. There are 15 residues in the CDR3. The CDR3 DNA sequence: TGTGCCAGCAGCTTTAGCGGGGCGAGCACAGATACGCAGTATTTT. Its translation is CASSFSGASTDTQYF.